Listed here are 2 T cell receptor beta chains from one sample, sequenced in a study of cytomegalovirus exposure and HLA in healthy donors. PCR was performed using 60 Vbeta and 13 Jbeta primers. TCRdb's table, derived via immunoSEQ multiplex PCR, lists solely in-frame clones and lacks some. This sample has roughly 200,000 clones; more than 80% occur once, and the top ten carry 0.65%. Sequences were obtained from PBMCs. Receptor source: a boy aged 5-17 years in good health and CMV-seronegative.

The chain couples TRBV10-3 to TRBJ1-3; D gene ambiguous. V lost 7 bases and J 0 bases, leaving 10 bases between the germline ends. The germline V gene encodes CDR1 ENHRY and CDR2 SYGVKD. The CDR3 runs to 14 residues. CDR3 sequence: CAITTGISGNTIYF. The CDR3, as DNA: TGTGCCATCACCACCGGGATCTCTGGAAACACCATATATTTT.

The gene calls are TRBV19 and TRBJ1-2, with a tentative D call TRBD1 (5 bases). V was shortened by 3 bases and J by 3 bases, with 20 bases between the two germline ends. CDR1 is LNHDA and CDR2 is SQIVND in the germline V gene (reference sequence). This CDR3 comprises 17 residues. The CDR3 bases are TGTGCCAGTAGTATTTCGCGACCGCCAGGGTTATACTATGGCTACACCTTC. Protein: CASSISRPPGLYYGYTF.